These 22 T cell receptor beta chains came from one sample sequenced in a study of T cell repertoires in cytomegalovirus infection. MiXCR was run by TCRdb on the reads, yielding one entry per CDR3 protein. The sample records fewer than 30,000 distinct CDR3 sequences, around 19% being singletons. Their antigens remain unidentified. Sequenced material: CD8+ T cells from cultured PBMCs, taken from culture after CMV antigen stimulation. These TCRs come from a human donor in good health (CMV status not recorded). Some clones in this sample may be carry-over from other donors' samples.

J is TRBJ1-5 and V is TRBV7-8; D remains unclear. This CDR3 contains 13 residues. Germline-derived CDR1 and CDR2 are SGHVS and FQNEAQ. The V and J ends lost 5 bases and 4 bases respectively, with 9 bases between them. The CDR3 is CASSHRENQPQHF. CDR3 sequence (DNA): TGTGCCAGCAGCCATCGGGAGAATCAGCCCCAGCATTTT. The full variable domain, in which reference TRBV7-8 and TRBJ1-5 provide the parts outside the CDR3, is GAGVSQSPRYKVAKRGQDVALRCDPISGHVSLFWYQQALGQGPEFLTYFQNEAQLDKSGLPSDRFFAERPEGSVSTLKIQRTQQEDSAVYLCASSHRENQPQHFGDGTRLSIL.

This clonotype was found a few times. This rearrangement joins TRBV6-2 or TRBV6-3 to TRBJ2-6; D gene uncertain. CDR1 is MNHEY, CDR2 SVGEGT, per germline. This CDR3 has 14 residues. V was cut by 5 bases and J by 0 bases, with 5 bases left in between. The CDR3 nucleotides read TGTGCCAGCAGTAAAGACTCTGGGGCCAACGTCCTGACTTTC. Encoded protein: CASSKDSGANVLTF.

This clonotype was observed a handful of times. This rearrangement joins TRBV12-3 or TRBV12-4 to TRBJ1-2; 7 positions match TRBD1. Unmatched junction bases numbered 3, after V lost 6 bases and J lost 2 bases. This CDR3 has 13 amino acids. CDR3 sequence (DNA): TGTGCCAGCAGCTCGGGACAGAACTATGGCTACACCTTC. It is translated as CASSSGQNYGYTF.

This clonotype was counted between two and nine times. V and J are TRBV7-2 and TRBJ2-3, with D uncertain. The CDR3 consists of 13 residues. CDR1 and CDR2 (germline): SGHTA, FQGNSA. The V gene lost 5 bases and the J gene lost 1 base, with 7 bases spanning the gap. CDR3 coding DNA: TGTGCCAGCAGCCCCCAGGGCACAGATACGCAGTATTTT. It specifies CASSPQGTDTQYF. Drawing the rest from reference TRBV7-2 and TRBJ2-3, the complete variable domain is GAGVSQSPSNKVTEKGKDVELRCDPISGHTALYWYRQSLGQGLEFLIYFQGNSAPDKSGLPSDRFSAERTGGSVSTLTIQRTQQEDSAVYLCASSPQGTDTQYFGPGTRLTVL.

Relative to its sample, this clonotype is hyperexpanded. This CDR3 is CASSLDPTSGYEQYF. The DNA of the CDR3 is TGTGCCAGCAGCTTGGACCCGACTAGCGGTTACGAGCAGTACTTC. The rearrangement uses TRBV7-8 and TRBJ2-7; 9 positions agree with TRBD2. Germline V gives CDR1 SGHVS, CDR2 FQNEAQ. The CDR3 is 15 residues long. Losses at the gene ends were 3 bases for V and 4 bases for J; bases not matched to a gene: 7.

The rearrangement links TRBV6-6 to TRBJ2-6; D uncertain. CDR1 and CDR2 from the germline V gene are MNHNY and SVGAGI (reference sequence). This CDR3 has 14 residues. V was shortened by 4 bases and J by 4 bases, with 8 bases between the two germline ends. CDR3 sequence reads: CASSSAAGANVLTF. The CDR3 bases are TGTGCCAGCAGTTCAGCAGCCGGGGCCAACGTCCTGACTTTC.

The gene calls are TRBV28 and TRBJ1-1; the D is unclear. Trimming pared 6 bases from V and 0 bases from J, leaving 8 bases between. CDR1 is MDHEN and CDR2 is SYDVKM in the germline V gene. The length of the CDR3 is 13 residues. The CDR3 here is CASRLSLNTEAFF. The CDR3, as DNA: TGTGCCAGCAGGCTAAGCTTGAACACTGAAGCTTTCTTT.

This clonotype was detected a few times. V and J are TRBV4-3 and TRBJ1-6; 8 bases agree with TRBD1. The CDR3 is made up of 17 amino acids. Germline-derived CDR1 and CDR2 are LGHNA and YSLEER. The V segment lost 1 base and the J segment 0 bases; nucleotides outside the gene matches: 2. CDR3 region: CASSQVGQGSYNSPLHF. CDR3 sequence (DNA): TGCGCCAGCAGCCAAGTCGGACAGGGCTCCTATAATTCACCCCTCCACTTT.

This clonotype was detected a few times. The chain employs TRBV7-8 and TRBJ1-4; D is uncertain. The germline V gene encodes CDR1 SGHVS and CDR2 FQNEAQ. CDR3 length equals 14 residues. Between the trimmed V and J ends, which lost 3 bases and 8 bases, there was a span of 13 bases. The DNA of the CDR3 is TGTGCCAGCAGCTTGGCAGAAACTTGGGAAAAACTGTTTTTT. Translation gives CASSLAETWEKLFF.

J is TRBJ1-3 and V is TRBV12-3 or TRBV12-4; D gene unclear. This CDR3 comprises 13 residues. Trimming pared 3 bases from V and 1 base from J, leaving 4 bases between. This chain's CDR3 is CASSFGSGNTIYF. In nucleotides, the CDR3 is TGTGCCAGCAGTTTTGGATCTGGAAACACCATATATTTT.

This clonotype was seen only a few times. The CDR3 nucleotides read TGCGCCAGCAGCCAAGTCCGGACAGGACCGAATGAGCAGTTCTTC. It is translated as CASSQVRTGPNEQFF. This sequence joins TRBV4-3 and TRBJ2-1, with 7 bases matching TRBD1. The V and J ends lost 1 base and 7 bases, in that order; junction bases with no gene match: 7. The CDR3 extends over 15 amino acids. CDR1 LGHNA and CDR2 YSLEER come from the germline V gene.

The V and J genes are TRBV15 and TRBJ2-1; D gene uncertain. This CDR3 region has 13 residues. CDR1 LNHNV and CDR2 YYDKDF come from the germline V gene (reference sequence). V was shortened by 0 bases and J by 11 bases, with 11 bases between the two germline ends. As DNA, the CDR3 is TGTGCCACCAGCAGAGATCGTTCGTCCCAGCAGTTCTTC. It yields the protein CATSRDRSSQQFF. The variable domain in full, with the rest retrieved from reference TRBV15 and TRBJ2-1, is DAMVIQNPRYQVTQFGKPVTLSCSQTLNHNVMYWYQQKSSQAPKLLFHYYDKDFNNEADTPDNFQSRRPNTSFCFLDIRSPGLGDTAMYLCATSRDRSSQQFFGPGTRLTVL.

This clonotype was picked up a small number of times. J is TRBJ2-7 and V is TRBV27; 8 bases fit TRBD1. The CDR3 is 14 amino acids. Germline V gene data show CDR1 as MNHEY and CDR2 as SMNVEV (reference sequence). Trimming removed 4 bases from V and 4 bases from J; junction bases left unmatched: 6. As DNA, the CDR3 is TGTGCCAGCAGTTCGTGGACAGGGCTATACGAGCAGTACTTC. It is translated as CASSSWTGLYEQYF.

V usage is TRBV6-6 and J usage is TRBJ1-2; D not resolved. The germline V gene has CDR1 MNHNY and CDR2 SVGAGI (reference sequence). CDR3 length: 15 amino acids. V lost 6 bases and J lost 4, with 18 bases in between. The CDR3 region is CASRLFTGPGYGYTF. Here the CDR3 DNA reads TGTGCCAGCAGGCTATTCACTGGCCCCGGCTATGGCTACACCTTC.

This rearrangement joins TRBV5-8 to TRBJ2-3; possible D gene TRBD2, 5 bases. Germline CDR1 and CDR2: SGHTS and YDEGEE. This CDR3 has 15 amino acids. Trimming cost V 6 bases and J 0 bases, with 14 bases left between them. CDR3 DNA: TGTGCCAGCAACCCAGCGGAGGTGAGCACAGATACGCAGTATTTT. It codes for CASNPAEVSTDTQYF.

The chain uses TRBV27 and TRBJ2-1, with D hard to call. This CDR3 is 14 amino acids long. The germline gives CDR1 MNHEY, CDR2 SMNVEV (reference sequence). The germline V and J ends were trimmed by 2 bases and 6 bases, with 11 bases remaining between them. CDR3 DNA sequence: TGTGCCAGCAGTTTACTCCCACTACCCAATGAGCAGTTCTTC. Translated: CASSLLPLPNEQFF.

This clonotype came up a few times. The chain carries TRBV7-9 and TRBJ1-6; D is ambiguous. Germline V gene sequence: CDR1 SEHNR, CDR2 FQNEAQ (reference sequence). The CDR3 spans 14 residues. V was trimmed by 3 bases and J by 4 bases, leaving 7 bases between them. The CDR3 DNA sequence: TGTGCCAGCAGCTTGTCGGCATATAATTCACCCCTCCACTTT. It yields the protein CASSLSAYNSPLHF. Full variable domain (missing parts from reference TRBV7-9 and TRBJ1-6): DTGVSQNPRHKITKRGQNVTFRCDPISEHNRLYWYRQTLGQGPEFLTYFQNEAQLEKSRLLSDRFSAERPKGSFSTLEIQRTEQGDSAMYLCASSLSAYNSPLHFGNGTRLTVT.

This clonotype was recorded a few times. The genes are TRBV19 and TRBJ2-1, with no clear D. Germline V gene sequence: CDR1 LNHDA, CDR2 SQIVND (reference sequence). The CDR3 runs to 13 residues. The V gene lost 4 bases and the J gene lost 7 bases, with 11 bases spanning the gap. As DNA, the CDR3 is TGTGCCAGTAGTAACTTCGTAAGTAATGAGCAGTTCTTC. The encoded protein is CASSNFVSNEQFF.

A few counts support this clonotype. The chain combines TRBV20-1 with TRBJ1-1; D not resolved. Per the germline V gene, CDR1 is DFQATT and CDR2 is SNEGSKA (reference sequence). Between the trimmed V and J ends, which lost 4 bases and 1 base, there was a span of 7 bases. The CDR3 runs 12 residues. The CDR3 DNA reads as TGCAGTGCTAACTCTGGGAACACTGAAGCTTTCTTT. Amino acids: CSANSGNTEAFF.

This clonotype was detected a few times. J is TRBJ2-1 and V is TRBV7-2, with TRBD2 matching over 7 bases. CDR1 is SGHTA, CDR2 FQGNSA, per germline. V lost 2 bases and J lost 7; bases outside the gene matches: 5. The length of the CDR3 is 14 residues. CDR3 sequence reads: CASSLLAGRNEQFF. The CDR3, as DNA: TGTGCCAGCAGCTTACTAGCCGGGAGGAATGAGCAGTTCTTC.

V and J are TRBV2 and TRBJ2-7, with TRBD1 matching 8 bases. The CDR3 sequence is 16 residues long. Germline V CDR1 and CDR2: SNHLY, FYNNEI. Trimming at V came to 6 bases and at J to 2 bases, leaving 12 bases not matched to a gene. The CDR3 DNA sequence: TGTGCCAGCAGCGGTATCTGGACAGGGAATACCTACGAGCAGTACTTC. Amino acids: CASSGIWTGNTYEQYF.

V and J are TRBV27 and TRBJ1-2; 10 nucleotides match TRBD1. V dropped 5 bases and J dropped 8; count of bases not matched to a gene: 5. Per the germline V gene, CDR1 is MNHEY and CDR2 is SMNVEV (reference sequence). This CDR3 is built from 13 residues. CDR3 residues: CASSPGTGAGYTF. CDR3 bases: TGTGCCAGCAGTCCCGGGACAGGGGCCGGCTACACCTTC.